This TCR beta chain was recovered during a study of metastatic and nonmetastatic thyroid tumors (dated by TCRdb to 2018 to 2020). Background for the entire study: The researchers compared repertoires between peripheral blood samples and tumor or nodule tissue samples from patients with malignant or benign thyroid disease.

Before undergoing thyroid surgery, none of the patients had been given any kind of treatment. The study retrospectively analysed patient clinical samples collected from about 2012 to 2018 using T-cell receptor beta sequencing. The CDR3 runs 13 residues from the cysteine to the phenylalanine. Just the 39-base CDR3 DNA is kept, in frame starting at base 1. CDR1 and CDR2 (MNHNS, SASEGT) derive from the germline V gene. Relative to germline, V is 7 bases shorter and J is 7 bases shorter, with 17 bases between their ends. Libraries were prepared through PCR. Sequencer: Illumina HiSeq 4000. The TCR beta-chain CDR3 region of each patient was profiled by high-throughput sequencing. In the paper's pipeline: Drawing on CDR3 differences between clinicopathological groups, the researchers built a classifier meant to tell apart patients with distant-metastatic papillary thyroid cancer. Repertoire diversity was assessed with the Shannon index, and tumor-blood repertoire similarity with the Morisita-Horn index. TCRdb reanalyzed the raw reads on its own, using fastp at Q25 for trimming and MiXCR for clone calling, and kept in-frame beta chains. The V and J calls were determined by TCRdb, not by the authors. A total of about 41,000 clones appear in this sample, 28% of them only once. Approximately 9.6% of the sample is in the top ten clones.

For this clone: This receptor's antigen is unknown. No much larger clone exists at a distance of one base, and base qualities are not known.

Beyond this particular receptor, the publication reports: In both blood and tumor samples, malignant tumors were reported to have significantly higher TCR beta diversity than benign nodules.

The rearrangement joined TRBV6-1 to TRBJ2-7; a tentative D match to TRBD2 spans 6 bases. The sequence was obtained from a male donor with papillary thyroid cancer or a benign thyroid nodule (not recorded which). Some clones in this sample may be carry-over from other donors' samples. Material: blood. The DNA sequence reads TGTGCCAGCATGCAAGCGGCCGCGGGGGAGCAGTACTTC. Translated, this gives CASMQAAAGEQYF.